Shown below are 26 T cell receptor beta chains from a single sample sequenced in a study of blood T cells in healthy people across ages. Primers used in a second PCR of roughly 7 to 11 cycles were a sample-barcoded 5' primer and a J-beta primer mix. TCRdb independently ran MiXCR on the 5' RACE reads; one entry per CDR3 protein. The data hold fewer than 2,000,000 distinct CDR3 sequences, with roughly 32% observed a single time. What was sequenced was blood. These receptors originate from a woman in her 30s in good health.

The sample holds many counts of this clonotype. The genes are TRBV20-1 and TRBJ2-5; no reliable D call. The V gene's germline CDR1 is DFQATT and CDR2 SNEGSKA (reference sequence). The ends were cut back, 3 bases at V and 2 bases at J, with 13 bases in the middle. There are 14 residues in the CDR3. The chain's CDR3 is CSASPWEGQETQYF. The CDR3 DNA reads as TGCAGTGCTAGTCCGTGGGAAGGGCAAGAGACCCAGTACTTC.

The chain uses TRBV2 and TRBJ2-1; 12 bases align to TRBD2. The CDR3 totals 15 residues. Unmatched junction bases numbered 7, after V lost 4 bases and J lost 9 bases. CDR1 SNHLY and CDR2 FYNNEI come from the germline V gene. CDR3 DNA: TGTGCCAGCAGTGCCCTAGCGGGGGGGCAGAGTGAGCAGTTCTTC. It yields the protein CASSALAGGQSEQFF.

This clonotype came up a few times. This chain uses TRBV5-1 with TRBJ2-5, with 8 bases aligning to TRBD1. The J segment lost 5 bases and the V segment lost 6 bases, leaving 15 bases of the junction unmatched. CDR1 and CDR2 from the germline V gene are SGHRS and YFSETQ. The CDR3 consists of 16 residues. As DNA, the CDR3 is TGCGCCAGCATCCAAGGAGGGGACAGGACTTCGGAGACCCAGTACTTC. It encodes CASIQGGDRTSETQYF.

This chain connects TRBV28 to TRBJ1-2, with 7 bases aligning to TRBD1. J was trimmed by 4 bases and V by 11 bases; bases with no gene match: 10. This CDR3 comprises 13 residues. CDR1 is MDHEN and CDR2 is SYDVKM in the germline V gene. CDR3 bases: TGTGCCGGTAGAACAACAGGGGTCTATGGCTACACCTTC. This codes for CAGRTTGVYGYTF.

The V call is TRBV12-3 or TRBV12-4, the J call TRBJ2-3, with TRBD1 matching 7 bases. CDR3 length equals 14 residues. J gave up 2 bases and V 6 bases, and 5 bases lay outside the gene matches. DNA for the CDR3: TGTGCCAGCAGAGTGGACAGGCCCACAGATACGCAGTATTTT. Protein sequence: CASRVDRPTDTQYF.

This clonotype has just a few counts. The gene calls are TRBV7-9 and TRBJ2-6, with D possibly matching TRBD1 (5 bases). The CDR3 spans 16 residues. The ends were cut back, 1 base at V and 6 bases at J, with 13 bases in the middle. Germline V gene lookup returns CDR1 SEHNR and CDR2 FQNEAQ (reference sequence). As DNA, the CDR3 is TGTGCCAGCAGCTTAGGACAGCCTTCTTTGGCCAACGTCCTGACTTTC. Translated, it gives CASSLGQPSLANVLTF.

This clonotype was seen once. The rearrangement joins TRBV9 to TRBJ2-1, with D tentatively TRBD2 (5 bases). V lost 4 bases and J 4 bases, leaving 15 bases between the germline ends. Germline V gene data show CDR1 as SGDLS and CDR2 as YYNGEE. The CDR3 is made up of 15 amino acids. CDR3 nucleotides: TGTGCCAGCAGCCCCTCCGGGATGGCATACAATGAGCAGTTCTTC. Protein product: CASSPSGMAYNEQFF.

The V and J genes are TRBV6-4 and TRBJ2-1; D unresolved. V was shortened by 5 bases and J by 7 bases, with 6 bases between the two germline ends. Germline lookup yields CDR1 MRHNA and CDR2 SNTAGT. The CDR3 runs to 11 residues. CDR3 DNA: TGTGCCAGCAGTAAAAAAAATGAGCAGTTCTTC. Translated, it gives CASSKKNEQFF.

CDR3 in amino acids: CASSYRGTSEIEQFF. For the CDR3, the DNA is TGTGCCAGCAGTTACCGAGGGACTAGCGAGATCGAGCAGTTCTTC. The J gene is TRBJ2-1, the V gene TRBV12-3 or TRBV12-4; 10 bases are shared with TRBD2. V was clipped by 4 bases and J by 10 bases; unmatched bases: 10. This CDR3 is 15 amino acids long.

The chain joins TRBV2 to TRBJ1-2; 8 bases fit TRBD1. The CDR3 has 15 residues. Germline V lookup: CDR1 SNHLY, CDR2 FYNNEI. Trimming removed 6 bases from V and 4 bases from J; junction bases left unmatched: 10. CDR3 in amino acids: CASSADRGPSYGYTF. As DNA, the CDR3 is TGTGCCAGCAGCGCTGACAGGGGTCCTTCCTATGGCTACACCTTC.

For the CDR3, the DNA is TGTGCCAGCAGTCCGCCGTGGCGGGATACGCAGTATTTT. The encoded protein is CASSPPWRDTQYF. The rearrangement links TRBV6-5 to TRBJ2-3; D uncertain. Trimming took 5 bases from V and 6 from J, leaving 12 bases between them. The CDR3 covers 13 residues. Germline values: CDR1 MNHEY, CDR2 SVGAGI.

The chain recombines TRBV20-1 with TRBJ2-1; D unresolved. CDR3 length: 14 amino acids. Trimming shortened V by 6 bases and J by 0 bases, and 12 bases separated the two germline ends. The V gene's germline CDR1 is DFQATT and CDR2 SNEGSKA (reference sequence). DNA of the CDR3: TGCAGTGCCCCCCGGGTGTTCTCCTACAATGAGCAGTTCTTC. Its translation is CSAPRVFSYNEQFF.

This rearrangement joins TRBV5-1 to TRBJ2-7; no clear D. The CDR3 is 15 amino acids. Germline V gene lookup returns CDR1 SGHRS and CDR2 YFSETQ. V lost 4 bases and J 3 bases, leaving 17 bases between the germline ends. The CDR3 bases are TGCGCCAGCAGCCTACGTGAAGGGCTCCTCTACGAGCAGTACTTC. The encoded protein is CASSLREGLLYEQYF. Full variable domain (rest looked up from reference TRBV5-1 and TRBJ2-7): KAGVTQTPRYLIKTRGQQVTLSCSPISGHRSVSWYQQTPGQGLQFLFEYFSETQRNKGNFPGRFSGRQFSNSRSEMNVSTLELGDSALYLCASSLREGLLYEQYFGPGTRLTVT.

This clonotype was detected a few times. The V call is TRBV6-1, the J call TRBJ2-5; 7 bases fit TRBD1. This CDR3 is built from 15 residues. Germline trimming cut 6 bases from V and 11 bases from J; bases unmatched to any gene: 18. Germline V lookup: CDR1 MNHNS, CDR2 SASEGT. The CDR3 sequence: CASRDPGTAPTQQYF. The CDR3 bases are TGTGCCAGCAGAGACCCCGGGACAGCACCTACGCAGCAGTACTTC.

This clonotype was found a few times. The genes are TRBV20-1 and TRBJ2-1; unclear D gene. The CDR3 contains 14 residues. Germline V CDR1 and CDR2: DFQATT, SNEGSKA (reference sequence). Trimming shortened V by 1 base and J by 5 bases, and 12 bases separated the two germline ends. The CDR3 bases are TGCAGTGCTAGAGCCGGAATGCCACACAATGAGCAGTTCTTC. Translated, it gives CSARAGMPHNEQFF.

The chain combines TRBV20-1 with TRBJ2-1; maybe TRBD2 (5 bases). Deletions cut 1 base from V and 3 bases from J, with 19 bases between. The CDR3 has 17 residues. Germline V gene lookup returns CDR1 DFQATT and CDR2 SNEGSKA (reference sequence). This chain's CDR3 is CSARGLMASRGYNEQFF. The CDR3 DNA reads TGCAGTGCTAGAGGGTTGATGGCTAGCCGAGGCTACAATGAGCAGTTCTTC.

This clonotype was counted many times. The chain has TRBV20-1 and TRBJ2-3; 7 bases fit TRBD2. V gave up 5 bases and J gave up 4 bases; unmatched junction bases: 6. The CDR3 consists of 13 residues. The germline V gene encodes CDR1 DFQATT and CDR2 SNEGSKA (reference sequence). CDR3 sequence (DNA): TGCAGTGCTCATCTAGCGGCCCCAGATACGCAGTATTTT. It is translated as CSAHLAAPDTQYF.

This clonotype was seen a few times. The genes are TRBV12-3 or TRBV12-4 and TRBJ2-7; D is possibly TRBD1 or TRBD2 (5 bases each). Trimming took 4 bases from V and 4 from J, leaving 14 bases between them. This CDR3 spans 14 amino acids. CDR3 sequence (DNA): TGTGCCAGCAGTTCGGGACGGTTAACTTACGAGCAGTACTTC. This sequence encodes CASSSGRLTYEQYF.

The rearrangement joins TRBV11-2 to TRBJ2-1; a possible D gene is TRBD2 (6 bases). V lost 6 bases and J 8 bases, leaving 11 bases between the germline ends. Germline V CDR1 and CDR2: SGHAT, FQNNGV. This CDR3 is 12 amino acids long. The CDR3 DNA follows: TGTGCCAGCAGGGAGGGTAGCGATGAGCAGTTCTTC. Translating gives CASREGSDEQFF.

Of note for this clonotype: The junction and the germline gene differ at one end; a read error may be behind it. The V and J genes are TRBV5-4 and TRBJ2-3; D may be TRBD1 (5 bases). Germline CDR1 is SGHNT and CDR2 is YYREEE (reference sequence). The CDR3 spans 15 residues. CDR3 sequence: CASNLAGNTRDTQYF. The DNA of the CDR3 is TGTGCCAGCAACTTGGCAGGGAACACACGAGATACGCAGTATTTT. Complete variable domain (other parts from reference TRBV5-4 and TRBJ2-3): ETGVTQSPTHLIKTRGQQVTLRCSSQSGHNTVSWYQQALGQGPQFIFQYYREEENGRGNFPPRFSGLQFPNYSSELNVNALELDDSALYLCASNLAGNTRDTQYFGPGTRLTVL.

CDR3 in DNA: TGTGCCAGCAGCCCGGTGGGCCTCCCCGGGTCAACTAATGAAAAACTGTTTTTT. It is translated as CASSPVGLPGSTNEKLFF. V gene TRBV9 combines with J gene TRBJ1-4; D not certain. CDR3 length: 18 amino acids. Trimming removed 4 bases at V and 0 bases at J, with 19 bases between. Germline lookup yields CDR1 SGDLS and CDR2 YYNGEE. The complete variable domain, with remaining parts taken from reference TRBV9 and TRBJ1-4, reads DSGVTQTPKHLITATGQRVTLRCSPRSGDLSVYWYQQSLDQGLQFLIQYYNGEERAKGNILERFSAQQFPDLHSELNLSSLELGDSALYFCASSPVGLPGSTNEKLFFGSGTQLSVL.

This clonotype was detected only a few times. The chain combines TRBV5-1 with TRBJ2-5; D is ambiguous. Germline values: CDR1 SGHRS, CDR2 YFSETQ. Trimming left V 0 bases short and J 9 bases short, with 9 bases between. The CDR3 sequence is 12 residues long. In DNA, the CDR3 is TGCGCCAGCAGCTTGGATGAGCAGGCCCAGTACTTC. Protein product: CASSLDEQAQYF.

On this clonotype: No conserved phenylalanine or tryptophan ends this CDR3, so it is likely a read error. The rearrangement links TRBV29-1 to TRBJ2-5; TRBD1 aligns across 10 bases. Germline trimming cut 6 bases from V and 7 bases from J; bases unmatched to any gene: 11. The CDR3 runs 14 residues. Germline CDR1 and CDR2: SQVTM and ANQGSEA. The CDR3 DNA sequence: TGCAGCGTCGGGACAGGGGACGGGAGTAGGACCCAGTACTAC. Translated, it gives CSVGTGDGSRTQYY.

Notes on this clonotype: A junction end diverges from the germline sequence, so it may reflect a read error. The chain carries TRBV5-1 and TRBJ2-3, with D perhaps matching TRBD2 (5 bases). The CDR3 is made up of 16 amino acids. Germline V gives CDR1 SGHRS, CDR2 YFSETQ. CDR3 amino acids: CASNLRSGLGTDTQYF. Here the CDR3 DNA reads TGCGCCAGCAACTTGAGGAGCGGTCTCGGCACAGATACGCAGTATTTT.

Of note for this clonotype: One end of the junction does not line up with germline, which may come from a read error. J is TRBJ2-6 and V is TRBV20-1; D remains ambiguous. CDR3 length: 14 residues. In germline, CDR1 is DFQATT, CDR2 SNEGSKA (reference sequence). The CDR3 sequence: CSANSLDGVNVLTF. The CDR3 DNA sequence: TGCAGTGCAAACAGTTTGGATGGGGTCAACGTCCTGACTTTC.

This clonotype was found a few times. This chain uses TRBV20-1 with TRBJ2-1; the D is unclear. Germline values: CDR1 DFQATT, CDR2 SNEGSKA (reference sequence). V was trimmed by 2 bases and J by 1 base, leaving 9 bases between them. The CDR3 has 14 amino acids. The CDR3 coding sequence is TGCAGTGCTAGAACCTCCCGTTCCTACAATGAGCAGTTCTTC. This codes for CSARTSRSYNEQFF.